Reported below is one TCR beta chain. Its antigen remains unknown. The isolated RNA, all of it, was reverse transcribed, so expressed TCRB transcripts were what got sequenced. Produced via immunoSEQ multiplex PCR; TCRdb's table is partial and in-frame only. The data contain approximately 250,000 clones, about 10% of them singletons. These data belong to a study of beta chain features in type 1 diabetes. The J segment lost 0 bases and the V segment lost 7 bases, leaving 8 bases of the junction unmatched. Germline V gene sequence: CDR1 SGHRS, CDR2 YFSETQ. There are 15 residues in the CDR3. Overall study findings and caveats: In all four CD4+ subsets, TCRB CDR3 length was significantly, moderately reduced in type 1 diabetes.

Source material: naive CD4+ T cells from blood. The TCR originated in a woman under 30 in good health. The chain carries TRBV5-1 and TRBJ2-3, with TRBD1 matching over 7 bases. CDR3 in DNA: TGCGCCAGCGGGACGGACAGGTCTAGCACAGATACGCAGTATTTT. This codes for CASGTDRSSTDTQYF. Looking up the rest from reference TRBV5-1 and TRBJ2-3 gives the full variable domain: KAGVTQTPRYLIKTRGQQVTLSCSPISGHRSVSWYQQTPGQGLQFLFEYFSETQRNKGNFPGRFSGRQFSNSRSEMNVSTLELGDSALYLCASGTDRSSTDTQYFGPGTRLTVL.